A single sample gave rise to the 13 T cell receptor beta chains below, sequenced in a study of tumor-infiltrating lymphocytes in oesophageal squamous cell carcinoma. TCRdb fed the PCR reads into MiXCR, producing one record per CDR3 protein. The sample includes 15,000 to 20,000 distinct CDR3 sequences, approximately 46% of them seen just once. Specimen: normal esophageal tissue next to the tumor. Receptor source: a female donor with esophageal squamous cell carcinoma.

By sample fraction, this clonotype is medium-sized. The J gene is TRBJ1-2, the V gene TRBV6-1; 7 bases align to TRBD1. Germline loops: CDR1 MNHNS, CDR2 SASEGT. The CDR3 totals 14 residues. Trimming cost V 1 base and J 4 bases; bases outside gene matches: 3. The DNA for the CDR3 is TGTGCCAGCAGTGAAGGGACAGGCCTCTATGGCTACACCTTC. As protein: CASSEGTGLYGYTF.

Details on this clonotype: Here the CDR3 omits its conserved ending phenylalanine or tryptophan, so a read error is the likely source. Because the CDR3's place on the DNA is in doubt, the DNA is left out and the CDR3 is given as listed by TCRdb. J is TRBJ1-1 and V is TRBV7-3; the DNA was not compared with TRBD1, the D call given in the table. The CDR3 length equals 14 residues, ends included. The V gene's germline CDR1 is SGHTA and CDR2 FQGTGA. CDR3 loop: CASSLSVTSSTSAP.

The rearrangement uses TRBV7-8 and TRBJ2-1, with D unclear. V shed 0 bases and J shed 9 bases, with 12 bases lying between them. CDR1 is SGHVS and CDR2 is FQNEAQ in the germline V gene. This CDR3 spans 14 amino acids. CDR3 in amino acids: CASSLAGRDSEQFF. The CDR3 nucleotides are TGTGCCAGCAGCTTAGCGGGAAGGGATAGTGAGCAGTTCTTC.

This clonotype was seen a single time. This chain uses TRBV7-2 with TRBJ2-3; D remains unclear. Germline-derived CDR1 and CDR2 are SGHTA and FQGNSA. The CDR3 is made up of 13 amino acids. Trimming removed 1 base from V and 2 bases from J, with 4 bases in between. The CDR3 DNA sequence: TGTGCCAGCAGCTTAGATTCCACAGATACGCAGTATTTT. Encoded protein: CASSLDSTDTQYF.

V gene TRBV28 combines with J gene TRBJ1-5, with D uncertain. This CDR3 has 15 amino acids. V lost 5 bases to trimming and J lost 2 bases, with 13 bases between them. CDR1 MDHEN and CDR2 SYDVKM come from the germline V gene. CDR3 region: CASSKGGHGNQPQHF. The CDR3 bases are TGTGCCAGCAGTAAGGGTGGGCATGGCAATCAGCCCCAGCATTTT.

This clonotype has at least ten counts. CDR3 DNA sequence: TGCAGTGCTAGGGCGGGGGGCGGGAACTACAATGAGCAGTTCTTC. Its protein product is CSARAGGGNYNEQFF. The chain links TRBV20-1 to TRBJ2-1; 8 nucleotides match TRBD2. V trimming: 3 bases; J trimming: 3 bases; junction bases outside the gene matches: 7. Germline V gene data show CDR1 as DFQATT and CDR2 as SNEGSKA (reference sequence). The CDR3 is 15 residues long.

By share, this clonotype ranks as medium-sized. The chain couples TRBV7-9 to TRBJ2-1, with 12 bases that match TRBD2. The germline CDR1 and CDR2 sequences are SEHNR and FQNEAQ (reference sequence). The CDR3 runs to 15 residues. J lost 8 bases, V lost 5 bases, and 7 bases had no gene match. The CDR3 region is CASSLRLAGEDEQFF. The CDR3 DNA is TGTGCCAGCAGCCTCCGACTAGCGGGAGAGGATGAGCAGTTCTTC.

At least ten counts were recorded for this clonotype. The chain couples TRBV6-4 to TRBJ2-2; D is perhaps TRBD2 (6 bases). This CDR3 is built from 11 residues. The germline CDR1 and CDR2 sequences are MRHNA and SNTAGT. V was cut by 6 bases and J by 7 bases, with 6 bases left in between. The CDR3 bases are TGTGCCAGCAGGGAGGGCGGGGAGCTGTTTTTT. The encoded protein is CASREGGELFF.

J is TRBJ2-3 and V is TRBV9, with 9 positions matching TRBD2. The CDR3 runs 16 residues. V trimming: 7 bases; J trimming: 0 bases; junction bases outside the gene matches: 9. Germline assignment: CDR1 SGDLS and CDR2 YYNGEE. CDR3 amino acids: CASSRGAGGSTDTQYF. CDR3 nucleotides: TGTGCCAGCTCCCGGGGAGCGGGAGGAAGCACAGATACGCAGTATTTT.

CDR3 nucleotides: TGTGCCAGCTCATCCACGGAACAAAATGAGCAGTTCTTC. This codes for CASSSTEQNEQFF. This rearrangement joins TRBV6-6 to TRBJ2-5; D gene ambiguous. The better agreement between TRBJ2-1 and the DNA end casts doubt on the J call. Germline-derived CDR1 and CDR2 are MNHNY and SVGAGI (reference sequence). This CDR3 contains 13 residues.

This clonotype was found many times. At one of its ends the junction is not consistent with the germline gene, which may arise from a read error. The CDR3 spells CASSFPPSPLHF. CDR3 nucleotide sequence: TGTGCCAGCAGTTTCCCCCCATCACCCCTCCACTTC. The chain carries TRBV12-3 or TRBV12-4 and TRBJ2-7; D is unclear. This CDR3 has 12 residues.

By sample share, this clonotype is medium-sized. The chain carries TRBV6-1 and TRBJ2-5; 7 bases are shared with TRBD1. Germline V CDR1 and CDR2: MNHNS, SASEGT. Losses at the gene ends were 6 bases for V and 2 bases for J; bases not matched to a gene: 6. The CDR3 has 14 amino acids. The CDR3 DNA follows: TGTGCCAGCAGCAGAGGGGGCGGGCAAGAGACCCAGTACTTC. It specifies CASSRGGGQETQYF.

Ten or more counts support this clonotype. The CDR3 nucleotides are TGTGCCAGCAGTGCTCGCGGGAGCCGTTACAATGAGCAGTACTTC. Protein product: CASSARGSRYNEQYF. This chain links TRBV28 with TRBJ2-7, with TRBD2 matching 7 bases. CDR3 size: 15 residues. The germline V gene encodes CDR1 MDHEN and CDR2 SYDVKM. After removal of 5 bases from V and 7 bases from J, the junction contained 14 bases not matched to a gene.